This is a list of T cell receptor beta chains from one sample in a study of a mutant IDH1 vaccine in newly diagnosed glioma. Their antigen targets remain unknown. TCRdb's table, derived via immunoSEQ multiplex PCR, lists solely in-frame clones and lacks some. The top ten hold around 3.3% of the sample, which has some 60,000 clones, about four fifths seen once. The specimen comprised PBMCs, sampled from a glioma patient whose treatment included an IDH1 peptide vaccine. The receptor set was obtained from a man aged 25 to 40 with glioma. Each CDR3 is given with its conserved first and last residue. Each record gives: D gene, J gene, V gene, clone size, CDR3 protein, CDR3 DNA. The D gene is left open where the match is weak. Expanded clones are given a class, and other clones once, few, many or no size at all.

TRBD2 | TRBJ2-7 | TRBV13 | . | CASSLALAGSYEQYF | TGTGCCAGCAGCTTAGCGCTAGCGGGTAGCTACGAGCAGTACTTC
. | TRBJ1-4 | TRBV10-2 | . | CASSEQTDTNEKLFF | TGCGCCAGCAGTGAGCAAACAGACACTAATGAAAAACTGTTTTTT
. | TRBJ2-1 | TRBV4-1 | . | CASSQVSGTSYNEQFF | TGCGCCAGCAGCCAAGTCAGTGGGACTTCATACAATGAGCAGTTCTTC
. | TRBJ1-1 | TRBV2 | . | CASSEISGATRFF | TGTGCCAGCAGTGAGATTTCCGGGGCCACTCGCTTCTTT
TRBD1 | TRBJ1-2 | TRBV27 | . | CASSLSQGADPYGYTF | TGTGCCAGCAGTTTATCTCAGGGGGCAGACCCCTATGGCTACACCTTC
. | TRBJ2-3 | TRBV28 | . | CASSSPRRSDTQYF | TGTGCCAGCAGTTCCCCCCGTCGATCAGATACGCAGTATTTT
TRBD2 | TRBJ2-7 | TRBV9 | . | CASSVGWEGYEQYF | TGTGCCAGCAGCGTAGGATGGGAGGGTTACGAGCAGTACTTC
TRBD1 | TRBJ1-2 | TRBV27 | . | CARPGLDRGPANYGYTF | TGTGCCAGACCAGGACTGGACAGGGGGCCTGCTAACTATGGCTACACCTTC
TRBD1 | TRBJ1-2 | TRBV2 | medium-sized | CASSGDRGLYGYTF | TGTGCCAGCAGTGGGGACAGGGGGCTTTATGGCTACACCTTC
. | TRBJ2-7 | TRBV10-3 | . | CAIRESSAGQYEQYF | TGTGCCATCAGGGAATCCTCGGCGGGACAATACGAGCAGTACTTC
. | TRBJ1-1 | TRBV19 | . | CASITRGNTEAFF | TGTGCCAGTATCACCCGGGGAAACACTGAAGCTTTCTTT
TRBD1 | TRBJ2-3 | TRBV6-5 | . | CASSNDRGGTQYF | TGTGCCAGCAGTAACGACAGGGGTGGTACGCAGTATTTT
. | TRBJ2-5 | TRBV7-2 | . | CASSYLGAQAQYF | TGTGCCAGCAGCTACTTGGGGGCTCAGGCCCAGTACTTC
. | TRBJ1-3 | TRBV11-3 | . | CASSGRGTGNTIYF | TGTGCCAGCAGCGGCAGGGGTACCGGAAACACCATATATTTT
. | TRBJ1-1 | TRBV28 | . | CASSLAREMNTEAFF | TGTGCCAGCAGTTTAGCCAGGGAAATGAACACTGAAGCTTTCTTT
TRBD2 | TRBJ2-7 | TRBV29-1 | . | CSAGTSGYEQYF | TGCAGCGCCGGGACTAGCGGTTACGAGCAGTACTTC
. | TRBJ1-2 | TRBV29-1 | few | CSVDRGYGYTF | TGCAGCGTTGACAGGGGCTATGGCTACACCTTC
. | TRBJ2-2 | TRBV10-2 | . | CASRMGTGELFF | TGCGCCAGCAGGATGGGCACCGGGGAGCTGTTTTTT
. | TRBJ1-2 | TRBV19 | . | CATGGTLVGLDYGYTF | TGTGCCACGGGAGGGACGTTGGTCGGATTGGACTATGGCTACACCTTC
TRBD1 | TRBJ2-3 | TRBV7-2 | . | CASSLVRQGQNTQYF | TGTGCCAGCAGCTTAGTCCGACAGGGTCAAAATACGCAGTATTTT
. | TRBJ1-1 | TRBV5-4 | . | CASSFRNTEAFF | TGTGCCAGCAGCTTTAGGAACACTGAAGCTTTCTTT
. | TRBJ1-2 | TRBV7-9 | . | CASSDGQSYRSYGYTF | TGTGCCAGCAGCGACGGACAATCCTATCGGAGCTATGGCTACACCTTC
. | TRBJ2-2 | TRBV2 | . | CALKGEGGGELFF | TGTGCCTTAAAGGGGGAGGGAGGCGGGGAGCTGTTTTTT
. | TRBJ1-3 | TRBV30 | . | CAWSALRSGNTIYF | TGTGCCTGGAGTGCTCTGCGCTCTGGAAACACCATATATTTT
. | TRBJ2-7 | TRBV9 | . | CASSPGQKPYEQYF | TGTGCCAGCAGCCCCGGACAGAAGCCGTACGAGCAGTACTTC
TRBD2 | TRBJ2-7 | TRBV7-8 | once | CASSWSGGYYEQYF | TGTGCCAGCAGCTGGAGCGGGGGATACTACGAGCAGTACTTC
TRBD1 | TRBJ1-1 | TRBV5-1 | . | CASRDRMNTEAFF | TGCGCCAGCCGGGACAGGATGAACACTGAAGCTTTCTTT
TRBD1 | TRBJ1-2 | TRBV28 | . | CASSRPGQGSPYGYTF | TGTGCCAGCAGTCGGCCGGGACAGGGGTCCCCCTATGGCTACACCTTC
TRBD1 | TRBJ1-6 | TRBV15 | . | CAAGTVGSPLHF | TGTGCCGCCGGGACAGTCGGTTCACCCCTCCACTTT
. | TRBJ1-2 | TRBV5-5 | . | CASSFEQGYGYTF | TGTGCCAGCAGCTTCGAACAGGGCTATGGCTACACCTTC
TRBD1 | TRBJ1-6 | TRBV18 | . | CASSLFPGQGDSPLHF | TGTGCCAGCTCACTATTCCCGGGACAGGGTGATTCACCCCTCCACTTT
. | TRBJ1-4 | TRBV7-8 | . | CASSLAAVHNEKLFF | TGTGCCAGCAGCTTAGCGGCAGTTCATAATGAAAAACTGTTTTTT
. | TRBJ1-1 | TRBV5-1 | . | CASSRAGEAVTEAFF | TGCGCCAGCAGCAGAGCAGGGGAGGCCGTCACTGAAGCTTTCTTT
. | TRBJ2-7 | TRBV10-2 | . | CASSDQASSYEQYF | TGCGCCAGCAGTGATCAGGCTAGCTCCTACGAGCAGTACTTC
TRBD2 | TRBJ2-7 | TRBV7-9 | . | CASSSVSGGFHEQYF | TGTGCCAGCAGCTCTGTTAGCGGGGGGTTCCACGAGCAGTACTTC
TRBD1 | TRBJ1-5 | TRBV7-4 | . | CASSPPRQKGTGDNQPQHF | TGTGCCAGCAGCCCCCCAAGGCAGAAGGGGACAGGGGACAATCAGCCCCAGCATTTT
TRBD2 | TRBJ2-5 | TRBV27 | once | CASSRYLQRGYQETQYF | TGTGCCAGCAGTCGCTACCTGCAGCGGGGGTACCAAGAGACCCAGTACTTC